This entry features one TCR beta chain sequence. The antigen remains undetermined. Time point of the sample: newly diagnosed GD, antithyroid drugs for less than 3 months. Making the TCR library involved RNA that had been extracted from PBMCs. Germline loops: CDR1 MDHEN, CDR2 SYDVKM. There are 17 residues in the CDR3. With 5 bases removed from V and 2 bases from J, the gap between germline ends came to 20 bases. This sample was taken from a study of regulatory T cells in long-lasting Graves disease. Study outcomes and limitations: Among persistent patients, a larger number of public clonotypes were shared (around 2,700) than among newly diagnosed patients (about 1,000).

For TCR beta, libraries came from iRepertoire HTBI primers and Arm-PCR of CDR3 regions. Via MiXCR, TCRdb re-called the multiplex PCR reads, giving one row per CDR3 protein. The sample includes around 500,000 distinct CDR3 sequences, about 16% of them seen just once. This same sample was also part of a study on T cells in Graves' hyperthyroidism and ophthalmopathy.

This clonotype was obtained from a woman aged 35-60 years with Graves disease. This chain connects TRBV28 to TRBJ2-3; D perhaps matches TRBD2 (5 bases). This specimen consisted of peripheral blood mononuclear cells (PBMCs), obtained at new diagnosis, from a patient treated with antithyroid drugs. CDR3 coding DNA: TGTGCCAGCAGTGAATATCCTGGAGGCCCCCACACAGATACGCAGTATTTT. It specifies CASSEYPGGPHTDTQYF.